Below are 26 T cell receptor beta chains sequenced from a single sample in a study of control samples from healthy donors and cancer patients. Using immunoSEQ multiplex PCR, the repertoire was profiled, and TCRdb retains in-frame clones only, with some absent. The table has about 110,000 clones, roughly 88% seen once. The sequencing input was PBMCs. The receptors were sampled from a woman aged 55-69 years with lung cancer.

The chain links TRBV5-1 to TRBJ2-2; D unclear. Germline V gene data show CDR1 as SGHRS and CDR2 as YFSETQ. V shed 1 base and J shed 4 bases, with 14 bases lying between them. This CDR3 contains 16 residues. CDR3 sequence: CASSLTQIRPTGELFF. The CDR3 DNA reads as TGCGCCAGCAGCTTGACACAGATCAGACCCACCGGGGAGCTGTTTTTT.

This chain connects TRBV14 to TRBJ2-7; D remains ambiguous. This CDR3 is built from 14 residues. V was shortened by 5 bases and J by 5 bases, with 16 bases between the two germline ends. CDR1 and CDR2 (germline): SGHDN, FVKESK. CDR3 sequence: CASSSTLGPNEQYF. CDR3 coding DNA: TGTGCCAGCAGCAGTACTTTAGGTCCCAACGAGCAGTACTTC.

V usage is TRBV5-1 and J usage is TRBJ2-7; TRBD2 matches 10 bases. Germline loops: CDR1 SGHRS, CDR2 YFSETQ. Germline trimming cut 3 bases from V and 2 bases from J; bases unmatched to any gene: 8. This CDR3 comprises 16 residues. CDR3 in DNA: TGCGCCAGCAGCTCCAATACCGGGACTAGCGCCTACGAGCAGTACTTC. Translating it yields CASSSNTGTSAYEQYF.

CDR3 protein: CASSRSPPLHF. The CDR3 DNA reads TGTGCCAGCAGCAGATCTCCACCCCTCCACTTT. The genes are TRBV12-3 or TRBV12-4 and TRBJ1-6; D unresolved. The CDR3 length is 11 residues. Trimming removed 6 bases at V and 11 bases at J, with 8 bases between.

The chain couples TRBV2 to TRBJ1-3; maybe TRBD1 (6 bases). V was shortened by 7 bases and J by 1 base, with 11 bases between the two germline ends. Germline values: CDR1 SNHLY, CDR2 FYNNEI. This CDR3 region has 14 residues. CDR3 coding DNA: TGTGCCAGCACCTTACAGGGATCTGGAAACACCATATATTTT. Protein: CASTLQGSGNTIYF.

The chain is built from TRBV11-2 and TRBJ1-1, with 7 bases aligning to TRBD1. Trimming at V came to 7 bases and at J to 1 base, leaving 6 bases not matched to a gene. Germline-derived CDR1 and CDR2 are SGHAT and FQNNGV. The CDR3 contains 14 residues. This CDR3 reads CASTKGARNTEAFF. The CDR3 DNA is TGTGCCAGCACCAAGGGGGCCAGGAACACTGAAGCTTTCTTT.

The rearrangement joins TRBV11-3 to TRBJ2-1, with D maybe TRBD2 (6 bases). CDR3 length: 17 amino acids. Germline V lookup: CDR1 SGHNT, CDR2 YENEEA. Deletions cut 5 bases from V and 0 bases from J, with 17 bases between. CDR3 loop: CASSHHGAGTSYNEQFF. CDR3 in DNA: TGTGCCAGCAGCCATCACGGAGCGGGTACCTCCTACAATGAGCAGTTCTTC. Full variable domain (outside the CDR3, taken from reference TRBV11-3 and TRBJ2-1): EAGVVQSPRYKIIEKKQPVAFWCNPISGHNTLYWYLQNLGQGPELLIRYENEEAVDDSQLPKDRFSAERLKGVDSTLKIQPAELGDSAVYLCASSHHGAGTSYNEQFFGPGTRLTVL.

This chain joins TRBV16 and TRBJ1-1; D gene uncertain. With 1 base removed from V and 3 bases from J, the gap between germline ends came to 6 bases. This CDR3 is 13 amino acids long. Germline V gives CDR1 KGHSY, CDR2 FQNENV. CDR3 in DNA: TGTGCCAGCAGCCAATTGCAAGACACTGAAGCTTTCTTT. It translates to CASSQLQDTEAFF.

This clone has more than one count but fewer than ten. The chain joins TRBV7-9 to TRBJ2-1; 10 bases are shared with TRBD1. This CDR3 region has 14 residues. Trimming cost V 4 bases and J 6 bases; bases outside gene matches: 3. CDR1 is SEHNR and CDR2 is FQNEAQ in the germline V gene (reference sequence). This chain's CDR3 is CASSWDRGFNEQFF. In DNA, the CDR3 is TGTGCCAGCAGCTGGGACAGGGGTTTCAATGAGCAGTTCTTC.

The gene calls are TRBV4-2 and TRBJ2-5; 7 nucleotides match TRBD2. V shed 5 bases, J shed 5 bases, and the junction held 14 bases outside the gene matches. The CDR3 length is 16 residues. Germline V lookup: CDR1 LGHNA, CDR2 YNFKEQ. The CDR3 loop reads CASSVRSAGVRETQYF. The DNA of the CDR3 is TGTGCCAGCAGCGTCCGTAGCGCGGGAGTGAGGGAGACCCAGTACTTC.

CDR3 sequence: CASSFSNQPQHF. In DNA, the CDR3 is TGTGCCAGCAGTTTCAGCAATCAGCCCCAGCATTTT. The V call is TRBV12-3 or TRBV12-4, the J call TRBJ1-5; D is unresolved. V was shortened by 3 bases and J by 1 base, with 1 base between the two germline ends. CDR3 length equals 12 residues.

V usage is TRBV5-1 and J usage is TRBJ2-2; D unresolved. Trimming stripped 3 bases from V and 3 bases from J, with 21 bases between. The CDR3 covers 18 residues. Per the germline V gene, CDR1 is SGHRS and CDR2 is YFSETQ. CDR3 nucleotide sequence: TGCGCCAGCAGCTCTAGAGGTATCGGCAGCGCGGACACCGGGGAGCTGTTTTTT. It is translated as CASSSRGIGSADTGELFF.

The genes are TRBV6-5 and TRBJ1-6; 7 nucleotides agree with TRBD1. V trimming: 5 bases; J trimming: 7 bases; junction bases outside the gene matches: 5. The CDR3 loop spans 14 amino acids. Germline CDR1 is MNHEY and CDR2 is SVGAGI. The CDR3 bases are TGTGCCAGCAGTCCGACAGGGCACAATTCACCCCTCCACTTT. Translated, it gives CASSPTGHNSPLHF.

This chain connects TRBV10-3 to TRBJ1-1; 7 nucleotides align to TRBD1. Germline lookup yields CDR1 ENHRY and CDR2 SYGVKD. This CDR3 is built from 14 residues. J gave up 3 bases and V 3 bases, and 4 bases lay outside the gene matches. CDR3: CAISDYRGDTEAFF. The CDR3 region has the DNA TGTGCCATCAGTGACTACAGGGGAGACACTGAAGCTTTCTTT.

This clone was counted once. The chain employs TRBV5-1 and TRBJ2-1; the D gene is possibly TRBD1 (5 bases). Germline assignment: CDR1 SGHRS and CDR2 YFSETQ. Trimming removed 0 bases at V and 8 bases at J, with 27 bases between. This CDR3 is 19 amino acids long. The CDR3 DNA reads as TGCGCCAGCAGCTTGGTGCACGTCTTACAGGTCTCCCTGGTCGATGAGCAGTTCTTC. Protein: CASSLVHVLQVSLVDEQFF.

The chain links TRBV5-1 to TRBJ2-7; no clear D gene. The CDR3 has 13 residues. Trimming took 0 bases from V and 3 from J, leaving 7 bases between them. Germline lookup yields CDR1 SGHRS and CDR2 YFSETQ. DNA of the CDR3: TGCGCCAGCAGCTTGGCCGATGGCTACGAGCAGTACTTC. The encoded protein is CASSLADGYEQYF.

The chain combines TRBV6-1 with TRBJ2-3; D gene unclear. V shed 2 bases and J shed 3 bases, with 6 bases lying between them. This CDR3 has 13 residues. CDR1 MNHNS and CDR2 SASEGT come from the germline V gene. The CDR3 sequence: CASSEMPTDTQYF. DNA of the CDR3: TGTGCCAGCAGTGAAATGCCAACAGATACGCAGTATTTT.

The chain links TRBV6-2 or TRBV6-3 to TRBJ1-1; unclear D gene. V was clipped by 2 bases and J by 0 bases, with 7 bases between them. Germline CDR1 MNHEY, CDR2 SVGEGT. The CDR3 is 14 residues long. The chain's CDR3 is CASSYARLNTEAFF. The CDR3 nucleotides are TGTGCCAGCAGTTACGCCAGGCTGAACACTGAAGCTTTCTTT.

This chain joins TRBV19 and TRBJ1-3; TRBD1 matches 7 bases. Germline lookup yields CDR1 LNHDA and CDR2 SQIVND (reference sequence). This CDR3 contains 19 residues. Trimming took 5 bases from V and 1 from J; bases not matched to a gene: 17. The CDR3 protein is CASSLGQYPYGVSGNTIYF. The CDR3 DNA follows: TGTGCCAGTAGTCTGGGACAGTACCCTTACGGCGTATCTGGAAACACCATATATTTT.

The chain employs TRBV12-5 and TRBJ1-5; 7 nucleotides align to TRBD1. Trimming at V came to 5 bases and at J to 0 bases, leaving 19 bases not matched to a gene. Germline lookup yields CDR1 LGHNT and CDR2 FRNRAP. The CDR3 consists of 20 residues. The CDR3 region is CASGIVRDSEAEYSNQPQHF. In nucleotides, the CDR3 is TGTGCTAGTGGTATTGTCCGGGACAGCGAGGCAGAGTATAGCAATCAGCCCCAGCATTTT.

V gene TRBV10-3 combines with J gene TRBJ2-2; D call uncertain. The CDR3 extends over 15 amino acids. V lost 3 bases, J lost 5 bases, and 13 bases lay in between. The germline V gene has CDR1 ENHRY and CDR2 SYGVKD. The CDR3 nucleotides read TGTGCCATCAGTGAAGGCAGTCTTTCAACCGGGGAGCTGTTTTTT. Residues: CAISEGSLSTGELFF.

The J gene is TRBJ2-2, the V gene TRBV29-1, with TRBD1 as a possible D gene (6 bases). This CDR3 has 12 amino acids. Looked up from germline, CDR1 is SQVTM and CDR2 is ANQGSEA. Trimming took 7 bases from V and 1 from J, leaving 7 bases between them. For the CDR3, the DNA is TGCAGCGGGACAGAGAACACCGGGGAGCTGTTTTTT. It codes for CSGTENTGELFF.

The chain recombines TRBV28 with TRBJ1-2; D is possibly TRBD1 (5 bases). This CDR3 comprises 12 residues. Trimming took off 6 bases at V and 4 bases at J, with 9 bases between the two ends. Germline values: CDR1 MDHEN, CDR2 SYDVKM. This chain's CDR3 is CASSQGLYGYTF. The CDR3, as DNA: TGTGCCAGCAGCCAGGGACTCTATGGCTACACCTTC.

The chain has TRBV19 and TRBJ1-2; 7 positions agree with TRBD1. This CDR3 has 12 residues. Unmatched junction bases numbered 1, after V lost 3 bases and J lost 6 bases. CDR1 is LNHDA, CDR2 SQIVND, per germline (reference sequence). Here the CDR3 DNA reads TGTGCCAGTAGTATGACAGGGAATGGCTACACCTTC. It encodes CASSMTGNGYTF.

The gene calls are TRBV4-3 and TRBJ1-1, with D unresolved. The germline V and J ends were trimmed by 0 bases and 3 bases, with 11 bases remaining between them. This CDR3 is 15 amino acids long. CDR1 and CDR2 from the germline V gene are LGHNA and YSLEER. In DNA, the CDR3 is TGCGCCAGCAGCCAAGAGAGTACTTATCACACTGAAGCTTTCTTT. This translates into CASSQESTYHTEAFF.

The sample holds one count of this clone. The chain combines TRBV7-2 with TRBJ2-5; TRBD1 matches at 7 bases. CDR3 length equals 14 residues. After removal of 5 bases from V and 0 bases from J, the junction contained 3 bases not matched to a gene. Germline lookup yields CDR1 SGHTA and CDR2 FQGNSA. CDR3 in DNA: TGTGCCAGCAGCCAGGACAGGTACCAAGAGACCCAGTACTTC. Residues: CASSQDRYQETQYF. The full variable domain, its missing parts supplied by reference TRBV7-2 and TRBJ2-5, is GAGVSQSPSNKVTEKGKDVELRCDPISGHTALYWYRQSLGQGLEFLIYFQGNSAPDKSGLPSDRFSAERTGGSVSTLTIQRTQQEDSAVYLCASSQDRYQETQYFGPGTRLLVL.